This is a list of T cell receptor beta chains from one sample in a study of immune cell composition in non-small cell lung cancer. TCRdb's copy holds only in-frame clones and misses some; the assay was immunoSEQ multiplex PCR. Among 6,500 to 8,000 clones, roughly 81% were seen once, and the ten largest hold 9.5% to 15%. Sequenced material: non-adjacent lung tissue. These receptors were collected from a human donor with non-small cell lung cancer. Both conserved end residues are part of each CDR3. The order of the fields is clone size, J gene, D gene, V gene, CDR3 protein, CDR3 DNA. D genes are given only for firm matches. Not all rows give a size; the values are once, few, many and, for expanded clones, a class.

>NA|TRBJ2-1|NA|TRBV2
CASGGGGSSYNEQFF
TGTGCCAGCGGTGGTGGTGGCAGCTCCTACAATGAGCAGTTCTTC
>NA|TRBJ1-1|NA|TRBV14
CASSQDLGRTEAFF
TGTGCCAGCAGCCAAGATCTGGGGAGGACTGAAGCTTTCTTT
>NA|TRBJ2-7|NA|TRBV30
CAWSVVPYEQYF
TGTGCCTGGAGTGTCGTCCCCTACGAGCAGTACTTC
>NA|TRBJ1-2|NA|TRBV5-1
CASSLEGSGYTF
TGCGCCAGCAGCTTGGAAGGGTCTGGCTACACCTTC
>NA|TRBJ2-7|NA|TRBV7-6
CASSLSGTPAYEQYF
TGTGCCAGCAGCTTATCTGGGACCCCTGCCTACGAGCAGTACTTC
>once|TRBJ1-5|NA|TRBV28
CASGENNQPQHF
TGTGCCAGCGGGGAGAACAATCAGCCCCAGCATTTT
>NA|TRBJ2-7|NA|TRBV4-3
CASSQSSQTDYEQYF
TGCGCCAGCAGCCAATCCAGCCAGACTGACTACGAGCAGTACTTC
>NA|TRBJ1-1|NA|TRBV7-9
CASSFPVQGTEAFF
TGTGCCAGCAGCTTCCCCGTACAGGGCACTGAAGCTTTCTTT
>NA|TRBJ1-5|NA|TRBV7-2
CASSLALGFDQPQHF
TGTGCCAGCAGCTTGGCCTTGGGGTTTGATCAGCCCCAGCATTTT
>few|TRBJ1-2|NA|TRBV30
CAWSVLANYGYTF
TGTGCCTGGAGTGTGCTAGCTAACTATGGCTACACCTTC
>NA|TRBJ1-6|TRBD1|TRBV6-4
CASSEGGQGLGESPLHF
TGTGCCAGCAGTGAAGGAGGACAGGGGCTGGGAGAATCACCCCTCCACTTT
>NA|TRBJ1-2|NA|TRBV20-1
CSAERGYGYTF
TGCAGTGCCGAAAGGGGGTATGGCTACACCTTC
>NA|TRBJ1-1|NA|TRBV18
CASSPSLGLDTEAFF
TGTGCCAGCTCACCATCCTTGGGACTGGACACTGAAGCTTTCTTT
>NA|TRBJ2-6|NA|TRBV6-5
CASTSSASGANVLTF
TGTGCCAGCACGAGTAGCGCCTCTGGGGCCAACGTCCTGACTTTC
>few|TRBJ1-6|NA|TRBV7-2
CASTLGNSPLHF
TGTGCCAGCACCCTTGGGAATTCACCCCTCCACTTT
>NA|TRBJ1-1|NA|TRBV9
CASSVGGGRNTEAFF
TGTGCCAGCAGCGTAGGTGGGGGTAGGAACACTGAAGCTTTCTTT
>once|TRBJ1-5|NA|TRBV11-3
CASSGTQGLGNQPQHF
TGTGCCAGCAGCGGGACGCAGGGGCTGGGAAATCAGCCCCAGCATTTT
>NA|TRBJ2-1|TRBD1|TRBV5-1
CASSPGQGTYNEQFF
TGCGCCAGCAGCCCTGGACAGGGAACCTACAATGAGCAGTTCTTC
>NA|TRBJ1-4|NA|TRBV6-6
CASSSLRVANEKLFF
TGTGCCAGCAGTTCCCTCAGGGTAGCTAATGAAAAACTGTTTTTT
>NA|TRBJ1-1|NA|TRBV11-1
CASSLGTLGAFF
TGTGCCAGCAGCTTAGGAACCCTGGGGGCTTTCTTT
>NA|TRBJ1-4|NA|TRBV19
CASKLSNEKLFF
TGTGCCAGTAAACTGTCGAATGAAAAACTGTTTTTT
>NA|TRBJ2-5|TRBD1|TRBV9
CASSPSGQQETQYF
TGTGCCAGCAGCCCCTCGGGACAGCAAGAGACCCAGTACTTC
>once|TRBJ1-2|TRBD1|TRBV9
CASSRRTGNHGYTF
TGTGCCAGCAGCAGACGGACAGGGAACCATGGCTACACCTTC
>NA|TRBJ1-2|NA|TRBV27
CASTLGPGWGYTF
TGTGCCAGCACCTTGGGCCCTGGATGGGGCTACACCTTC
>NA|TRBJ2-7|NA|TRBV5-4
CASSLETSSYEQYF
TGTGCCAGCAGCTTGGAAACTTCCTCCTACGAGCAGTACTTC
>NA|TRBJ2-5|NA|TRBV9
CASSVGGLLQETQYF
TGTGCCAGCAGCGTAGGTGGGCTTCTCCAAGAGACCCAGTACTTC
>NA|TRBJ2-1|TRBD2|TRBV6-6
CASSYSGTSGNEQFF
TGTGCCAGCAGTTACTCAGGGACTAGCGGCAATGAGCAGTTCTTC
>NA|TRBJ2-1|NA|TRBV7-2
CASSLASGWVGYNEQFF
TGTGCCAGCAGCTTAGCGTCAGGCTGGGTGGGGTACAATGAGCAGTTCTTC
>NA|TRBJ1-2|NA|TRBV29-1
CSVEMGHEGYTF
TGCAGCGTTGAAATGGGACACGAGGGCTACACCTTC
>NA|TRBJ1-3|NA|TRBV7-3
CASSLISGSSGNTIYF
TGTGCCAGCAGCTTAATATCCGGGAGCTCTGGAAACACCATATATTTT
>NA|TRBJ1-4|NA|TRBV23-1
CASSQTANPNEKLFF
TGCGCCAGCAGTCAAACAGCTAACCCTAATGAAAAACTGTTTTTT
>NA|TRBJ1-1|NA|TRBV6-5
CASSSALIYMDTEAFF
TGTGCCAGCAGTTCGGCACTGATCTACATGGACACTGAAGCTTTCTTT
>NA|TRBJ1-1|TRBD1|TRBV7-3
CASSWDRGTEAFF
TGTGCCAGCAGCTGGGACAGGGGAACTGAAGCTTTCTTT
>NA|TRBJ2-1|NA|TRBV5-4
CASSLSQNNEQFF
TGTGCCAGCAGCTTGTCACAGAACAATGAGCAGTTCTTC
>NA|TRBJ1-4|TRBD1|TRBV7-2
CASSIGGARKKLFF
TGTGCCAGCAGCATAGGGGGCGCCCGGAAAAAACTGTTTTTT
>NA|TRBJ1-5|TRBD1|TRBV6-1
CASSEGQGGEPQHF
TGTGCCAGCAGTGAAGGACAGGGTGGTGAGCCCCAGCATTTT
>NA|TRBJ1-2|TRBD1|TRBV2
CASSEATGPDRGQGGYTF
TGTGCCAGCAGTGAAGCTACGGGGCCTGACAGGGGGCAAGGAGGCTACACCTTC
>NA|TRBJ1-2|NA|TRBV7-2
CASSLANPGLSNYGYTF
TGTGCCAGCAGCTTAGCGAACCCAGGGTTATCTAACTATGGCTACACCTTC
>once|TRBJ1-1|NA|TRBV7-2
CASSSDSWNTEAFF
TGTGCCAGCAGTTCGGACAGTTGGAACACTGAAGCTTTCTTT
>NA|TRBJ1-5|NA|TRBV2
CASTGEGWTEVNQPQHF
TGTGCCAGCACTGGAGAAGGGTGGACAGAGGTGAATCAGCCCCAGCATTTT
>NA|TRBJ2-7|NA|TRBV10-1
CSGQSDYEQYF
TGCTCCGGACAGAGCGACTACGAGCAGTACTTC
>NA|TRBJ1-4|NA|TRBV9
CASSVGGRRNEKLFF
TGTGCCAGCAGCGTAGGGGGGCGACGGAATGAAAAACTGTTTTTT
>NA|TRBJ1-5|NA|TRBV7-2
CASSPGTLSRPQHF
TGTGCCAGCAGCCCCGGGACCCTCTCGCGCCCCCAGCATTTT
>NA|TRBJ1-1|TRBD1|TRBV10-2
CASGADRVLSEAFF
TGCGCCAGCGGGGCGGACAGGGTGCTCTCTGAAGCTTTCTTT
>NA|TRBJ1-2|NA|TRBV4-3
CASSPSRGFTNYGYTF
TGCGCCAGCAGCCCCTCACGGGGCTTCACTAACTATGGCTACACCTTC